These 19 T cell receptor beta chains came from one sample sequenced in a study of cytomegalovirus exposure and HLA in healthy donors. Primers for the PCR totalled 60 Vbeta and 13 Jbeta. Clones were read by immunoSEQ multiplex PCR, and TCRdb kept only the in-frame ones, dropping some. The profile shows around 170,000 clones, about 78% of them singletons. Material for sequencing was PBMCs. These receptors were obtained from a male donor in good health and CMV-seronegative.

J is TRBJ1-1 and V is TRBV7-2, with 7 bases that match TRBD1. The junction had 3 bases not matched to a gene; V was cut back by 5 bases and J by 0 bases. The CDR3 has 14 residues. In germline, CDR1 is SGHTA, CDR2 FQGNSA. The CDR3 is CASSQGGMNTEAFF. The CDR3, as DNA: TGTGCCAGCAGCCAGGGGGGCATGAACACTGAAGCTTTCTTT.

This clone was counted only a few times. V and J are TRBV6-1 and TRBJ2-7; TRBD1 aligns across 7 bases. The CDR3 is made up of 15 amino acids. V shed 2 bases and J 6 bases; nucleotides not matched to a gene: 10. Germline V gene data show CDR1 as MNHNS and CDR2 as SASEGT. CDR3 in amino acids: CASSELTGAFSEQYF. The CDR3 bases are TGTGCCAGCAGTGAACTCACAGGGGCCTTTAGCGAGCAGTACTTC.

This clone was seen a few times. V gene TRBV19 combines with J gene TRBJ1-3; the match to TRBD1 covers 9 bases. Looked up from germline, CDR1 is LNHDA and CDR2 is SQIVND (reference sequence). V was pared by 5 bases and J by 2 bases, with 7 bases of the junction left unmatched. The CDR3 sequence is 16 residues long. The CDR3 spells CASSSSGQGAGNTIYF. In DNA form, the CDR3 reads TGTGCCAGTAGTTCTTCGGGACAGGGTGCTGGAAACACCATATATTTT.

The chain is built from TRBV5-5 and TRBJ1-1; D unclear. This CDR3 has 14 amino acids. Trimming stripped 2 bases from V and 1 base from J, with 9 bases between. Germline CDR1 is SGHKS and CDR2 is YYEKEE (reference sequence). CDR3 in amino acids: CASSFYGGNTEAFF. In DNA, the CDR3 is TGTGCCAGCAGCTTCTACGGAGGGAACACTGAAGCTTTCTTT.

The V gene is TRBV4-3, the J gene TRBJ1-1; the D is unclear. Germline CDR1 is LGHNA and CDR2 is YSLEER. V lost 1 base, J lost 0 bases, and 12 bases lay in between. CDR3 size: 16 residues. The CDR3 region is CASSQGYATVNTEAFF. In DNA form, the CDR3 reads TGCGCCAGCAGCCAAGGATATGCTACCGTGAACACTGAAGCTTTCTTT.

This clone has a single count. The chain is built from TRBV9 and TRBJ1-2; a possible D gene is TRBD1 (6 bases). V lost 4 bases, J lost 0 bases, and 10 bases lay in between. Germline lookup yields CDR1 SGDLS and CDR2 YYNGEE. The CDR3 length is 14 residues. The CDR3 DNA follows: TGTGCCAGCAGCTTGGACAGCTCTAACTATGGCTACACCTTC. This gives the protein CASSLDSSNYGYTF. The variable domain in full, with the rest retrieved from reference TRBV9 and TRBJ1-2, is DSGVTQTPKHLITATGQRVTLRCSPRSGDLSVYWYQQSLDQGLQFLIQYYNGEERAKGNILERFSAQQFPDLHSELNLSSLELGDSALYFCASSLDSSNYGYTFGSGTRLTVV.

As DNA, the CDR3 is TGTGCCAGCAGCTTAGGTCTGTTAGGGGCCTACGAGCAGTACTTC. It yields the protein CASSLGLLGAYEQYF. This chain uses TRBV7-8 with TRBJ2-5; a weak D match, TRBD1 (5 bases). TRBJ2-7 explains the end of the DNA better; the J call may be wrong. This CDR3 has 15 amino acids. Germline V gives CDR1 SGHVS, CDR2 FQNEAQ.

As concerns this clone: Distinct nucleotide sequences in the sample also encode this CDR3. The chain joins TRBV7-2 to TRBJ2-7, with unresolved D. CDR3 length: 15 amino acids. The germline V and J ends were trimmed by 5 bases and 1 base, with 15 bases remaining between them. CDR1 is SGHTA and CDR2 is FQGNSA in the germline V gene. The CDR3 DNA follows: TGTGCCAGCAGCGAAAACGGAGCTCCTTCCTACGAGCAGTACTTC. Protein product: CASSENGAPSYEQYF.

J is TRBJ2-7 and V is TRBV6-5; no firm D call. The germline V and J ends were trimmed by 6 bases and 3 bases, with 12 bases remaining between them. CDR3 length: 13 residues. CDR1 is MNHEY, CDR2 SVGAGI, per germline. The CDR3 coding sequence is TGTGCCAGCAGCCCACCCCCCGGCTACGAGCAGTACTTC. Protein: CASSPPPGYEQYF.

This chain uses TRBV7-6 with TRBJ2-5; no clear D. V lost 5 bases and J 5 bases, leaving 12 bases between the germline ends. In germline, CDR1 is SGHVS, CDR2 FNYEAQ. CDR3 size: 13 residues. As DNA, the CDR3 is TGTGCCAGCAGCCACCGGTCCCCTGAGACCCAGTACTTC. Translating it yields CASSHRSPETQYF.

This clone is a singleton in its sample. This chain connects TRBV10-3 to TRBJ2-2; 7 nucleotides match TRBD2. The CDR3 has 15 amino acids. CDR1 is ENHRY and CDR2 is SYGVKD in the germline V gene. Losses at the gene ends were 4 bases for V and 4 bases for J; bases not matched to a gene: 6. As DNA, the CDR3 is TGTGCCATCAGTGCGTCTAGCGGAGTCACCGGGGAGCTGTTTTTT. It is translated as CAISASSGVTGELFF.

The chain combines TRBV13 with TRBJ2-7, with TRBD1 identical over 7 bases. V shed 4 bases, J shed 7 bases, and the junction held 4 bases outside the gene matches. CDR1 and CDR2 (germline): PRHDT, FYEKMQ (reference sequence). The CDR3 extends over 12 amino acids. The CDR3 here is CASSSDRAEQYF. In DNA, the CDR3 is TGTGCCAGCAGCTCAGACAGGGCTGAGCAGTACTTC.

The chain employs TRBV28 and TRBJ2-5, with D perhaps TRBD2 (5 bases). The CDR3 covers 11 residues. CDR1 is MDHEN, CDR2 SYDVKM, per germline. V lost 5 bases, J lost 4 bases, and 5 bases lay in between. The CDR3 protein is CASSSGETQYF. The CDR3 DNA reads TGTGCCAGCAGTAGCGGAGAGACCCAGTACTTC.

This clone was seen a single time. The rearrangement links TRBV7-9 to TRBJ2-1, with D maybe TRBD2 (7 bases). CDR3 length: 16 residues. V dropped 5 bases and J dropped 4 bases, with 18 bases sitting between them. CDR1 and CDR2 (germline): SEHNR, FQNEAQ (reference sequence). As DNA, the CDR3 is TGTGCCAGCAGCCCTAGGGGGGAGCGGGGTTACAATGAGCAGTTCTTC. Residues: CASSPRGERGYNEQFF.

The CDR3 loop reads CASSQDRAAGELFF. CDR3 in DNA: TGTGCCAGCAGCCAAGATCGCGCGGCCGGGGAGCTGTTTTTT. The chain couples TRBV4-2 to TRBJ2-2; no definite D call. Trimming stripped 0 bases from V and 6 bases from J, with 8 bases between. Germline V CDR1 and CDR2: LGHNA, YNFKEQ. The CDR3 spans 14 residues.

The chain joins TRBV5-4 to TRBJ2-3; D might be TRBD2 (5 bases). Germline values: CDR1 SGHNT, CDR2 YYREEE (reference sequence). Deletions cut 0 bases from V and 5 bases from J, with 13 bases between. CDR3 length: 15 amino acids. The chain's CDR3 is CASSLVAGRGDTQYF. CDR3 coding DNA: TGTGCCAGCAGCTTGGTTGCGGGTCGGGGAGATACGCAGTATTTT.

The J gene is TRBJ2-2, the V gene TRBV5-3; 8 positions agree with TRBD1. Being an ORF, TRBV5-3 has a function that is uncertain. Trimming removed 1 base from V and 3 bases from J; junction bases left unmatched: 5. This CDR3 contains 16 residues. CDR3 nucleotide sequence: TGTGCCAGAAGCTTGAAAGGACAGGGATACACCGGGGAGCTGTTTTTT. Its protein product is CARSLKGQGYTGELFF.

This clone was detected only once. This chain connects TRBV4-3 to TRBJ2-3; D is possibly TRBD2 (5 bases). The V and J ends lost 0 bases and 3 bases respectively, with 7 bases between them. Germline V gene lookup returns CDR1 LGHNA and CDR2 YSLEER. CDR3 length: 14 amino acids. The CDR3 bases are TGCGCCAGCAGCCAAGATCCGGGAACAGATACGCAGTATTTT. Protein: CASSQDPGTDTQYF.

This chain connects TRBV19 to TRBJ2-2; D possibly corresponds to TRBD1 (5 bases). This CDR3 spans 17 amino acids. Germline V lookup: CDR1 LNHDA, CDR2 SQIVND (reference sequence). Trimming pared 3 bases from V and 8 bases from J, leaving 22 bases between. The CDR3 region is CASSIARADVRSGELFF. The CDR3 nucleotides read TGTGCCAGTAGTATTGCCAGGGCCGACGTTCGATCTGGGGAGCTGTTTTTT.